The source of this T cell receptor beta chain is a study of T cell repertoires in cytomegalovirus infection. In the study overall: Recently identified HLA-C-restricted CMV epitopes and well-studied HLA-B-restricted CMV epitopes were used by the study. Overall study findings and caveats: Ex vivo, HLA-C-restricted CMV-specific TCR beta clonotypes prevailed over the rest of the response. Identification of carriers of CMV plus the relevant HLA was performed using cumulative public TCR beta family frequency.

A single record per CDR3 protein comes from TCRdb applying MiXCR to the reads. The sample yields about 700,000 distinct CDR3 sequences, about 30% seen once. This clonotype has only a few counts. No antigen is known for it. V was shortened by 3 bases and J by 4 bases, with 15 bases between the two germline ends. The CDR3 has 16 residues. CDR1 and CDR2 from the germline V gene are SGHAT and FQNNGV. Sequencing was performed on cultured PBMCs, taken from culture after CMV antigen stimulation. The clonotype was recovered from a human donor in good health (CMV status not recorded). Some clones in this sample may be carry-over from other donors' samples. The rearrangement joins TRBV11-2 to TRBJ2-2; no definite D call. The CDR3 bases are TGTGCCAGCAGCTTGAGTACCCGAGGTCCCACCGGGGAGCTGTTTTTT. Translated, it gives CASSLSTRGPTGELFF.